The next 9 T cell receptor beta chains were all read from a single sample in a study of blood T cell repertoires in COVID-19. TCRdb keeps only in-frame clones here, not all; method: immunoSEQ multiplex PCR. This sample has over 300,000 clones, with around 87% found just once. The sequencing sample was made of peripheral blood. All receptors derive from a man aged 18 to 29 with active or convalescent COVID-19.

This sequence joins TRBV27 and TRBJ1-6, with 7 bases lining up with TRBD1. The V gene end was trimmed by 8 bases and the J gene end by 10 bases; junction bases not matched to a gene: 14. Germline V lookup: CDR1 MNHEY, CDR2 SMNVEV (reference sequence). The CDR3 is made up of 15 amino acids. CDR3 nucleotide sequence: TGTGCCAGCTCCCCTTATTCAGGGGGTGGATCACCCCTCCACTTT. Translation: CASSPYSGGGSPLHF.

CDR3 sequence (DNA): TGCGCCAGCAGCTCAAAAAAGAGGGACAGCTCCTACTATGGCTACACCTTC. Protein: CASSSKKRDSSYYGYTF. The rearrangement links TRBV5-1 to TRBJ1-2; the match to TRBD1 covers 7 bases. Germline CDR1 and CDR2: SGHRS and YFSETQ. The ends lost 3 bases at V and 3 bases at J; junction bases unmatched: 14. CDR3 length: 17 amino acids. Using reference TRBV5-1 and TRBJ1-2 for the parts outside the CDR3, the full variable domain is KAGVTQTPRYLIKTRGQQVTLSCSPISGHRSVSWYQQTPGQGLQFLFEYFSETQRNKGNFPGRFSGRQFSNSRSEMNVSTLELGDSALYLCASSSKKRDSSYYGYTFGSGTRLTVV.

The chain recombines TRBV12-3 or TRBV12-4 with TRBJ1-2; D is unresolved. This CDR3 contains 13 residues. The V and J ends lost 5 bases and 4 bases respectively, with 11 bases between them. This chain's CDR3 is CASSLQVGYGYTF. For the CDR3, the DNA is TGTGCCAGCAGTCTCCAGGTGGGCTATGGCTACACCTTC.

The rearrangement joins TRBV19 to TRBJ1-4; no reliable D call. The CDR3 length is 13 residues. Germline CDR1 and CDR2: LNHDA and SQIVND (reference sequence). Trimming left V 9 bases short and J 7 bases short, with 15 bases between. The CDR3 reads CASRTVLGEKLFF. In nucleotides, the CDR3 is TGTGCCAGCCGGACCGTACTAGGTGAAAAACTGTTTTTT.

The rearrangement joins TRBV5-6 to TRBJ1-6; 12 nucleotides match TRBD1. Per the germline V gene, CDR1 is SGHDT and CDR2 is YYEEEE. The CDR3 spans 15 residues. With 4 bases clipped from V and 12 bases from J, the junction kept 8 bases outside the gene matches. The CDR3 DNA is TGTGCCAGCAGCCTACACGGGACAGGGGGCGGACCCCTCCACTTT. Translating gives CASSLHGTGGGPLHF. Supplemented by reference TRBV5-6 and TRBJ1-6, the full variable domain reads DAGVTQSPTHLIKTRGQQVTLRCSPKSGHDTVSWYQQALGQGPQFIFQYYEEEERQRGNFPDRFSGHQFPNYSSELNVNALLLGDSALYLCASSLHGTGGGPLHFGNGTRLTVT.

The CDR3 spells CASAPGQEYGYTF. CDR3 sequence (DNA): TGTGCCAGCGCCCCGGGACAGGAGTATGGCTACACCTTC. The gene calls are TRBV6-5 and TRBJ1-2, with 8 positions matching TRBD1. CDR1 and CDR2 from the germline V gene are MNHEY and SVGAGI. The CDR3 totals 13 residues. Losses at the gene ends were 8 bases for V and 5 bases for J; bases not matched to a gene: 7.

This clone was observed once. The chain has TRBV7-9 and TRBJ2-2; TRBD2 agrees at 8 bases. V lost 5 bases, J lost 7 bases, and 9 bases stayed unmatched. Germline assignment: CDR1 SEHNR and CDR2 FQNEAQ (reference sequence). The CDR3 sequence is 15 residues long. The CDR3 sequence: CASSRTGGASGELFF. The CDR3 DNA reads as TGTGCCAGCAGCCGAACCGGGGGGGCAAGCGGGGAGCTGTTTTTT.

This clone has only one observation. This chain connects TRBV6-4 to TRBJ2-3; 8 nucleotides agree with TRBD2. The V gene end was trimmed by 5 bases and the J gene end by 3 bases; junction bases not matched to a gene: 13. This CDR3 contains 17 residues. Per germline, CDR1 MRHNA and CDR2 SNTAGT. The CDR3 DNA reads TGTGCCAGCAGTAATGCCTATAGCGGGAAGGGGACAGATACGCAGTATTTT. This translates into CASSNAYSGKGTDTQYF.

This chain connects TRBV28 to TRBJ2-1, with D possibly being TRBD1 (5 bases). Germline lookup yields CDR1 MDHEN and CDR2 SYDVKM. Trimming left V 3 bases short and J 10 bases short, with 19 bases between. This CDR3 has 15 residues. As DNA, the CDR3 is TGTGCCAGCAGTTTTCTGGACGGCGAACCAGGGGAGCAGTTCTTC. Protein sequence: CASSFLDGEPGEQFF.